This T cell receptor beta chain comes out of a study of shared clonotypes between healthy human individuals. The protocol was immunoSEQ multiplex PCR, while the TCRdb copy is restricted to in-frame clones and leaves out a portion. The repertoire holds over a million clones, with 75% as singletons. Study conclusions and caveats: Generation probabilities were higher for clonotypes shared across all four sorted-subset donors than for unshared ones. It was expected that sequencing depth would affect clonotype sharing among donors.

Turning to this clone: Its antigen remains unidentified.

Each of the donors was a healthy adult who was HIV-negative and had not had a recent acute infection or vaccination. The CDR3 has 15 amino acids. Trimming took 3 bases from V and 7 from J, leaving 16 bases between them. Germline values: CDR1 SQVTM, CDR2 ANQGSEA. The sample comprised memory CD4+ T cells sorted from blood. Indicated subset: CD45RA-negative fraction. The J gene is TRBJ1-6, the V gene TRBV29-1; TRBD1 might be the D (6 bases). The origin of this receptor is a man aged 18 to 35 in good health. The CDR3 loop is CSVEGEGGGNSPLHF. The CDR3, as DNA: TGCAGCGTTGAGGGGGAAGGGGGTGGGAATTCACCCCTCCACTTT.